A selection of T cell receptor beta chains follows, all from one sample in a study of control samples from healthy donors and cancer patients. Produced via immunoSEQ multiplex PCR; TCRdb's table is partial and in-frame only. The table records tens of thousands of clones, 85% to 90% of them present only once. Sequenced sample: PBMCs. Every receptor here comes from a woman between 50 and 59 years old with colorectal cancer. The CDR3 runs from the conserved cysteine through the conserved F or W. The order of the fields is J gene, clone size, V gene, D gene, CDR3 DNA, CDR3 protein. The D gene is left open where the match is weak. Where a row states a size, it is once, few, many or the class of an expanded clone; other rows omit it.

>TRBJ2-5|-|TRBV7-2|TRBD2
TGTGCCAGCACCCCGAGGGGTAGCGGGGGACAAGAGACCCAGTACTTC
CASTPRGSGGQETQYF
>TRBJ2-3|-|TRBV6-5|TRBD2
TGTGCCAGCAGTTACGCCGGGACTAGTGGAGATACGCAGTATTTT
CASSYAGTSGDTQYF
>TRBJ2-1|-|TRBV9|TRBD2
TGTGCCAGCAGCGTATCCGGGGGGTTCTACAATGAGCAGTTCTTC
CASSVSGGFYNEQFF
>TRBJ2-3|-|TRBV12-3/TRBV12-4|TRBD1
TGTGCCAGCAGCCAGATCGGACAGGTTCCGCAGTATTTT
CASSQIGQVPQYF
>TRBJ1-1|-|TRBV4-3|-
TGCGCCAGCAGCCAAGGACAGCCGAACACTGAAGCTTTCTTT
CASSQGQPNTEAFF
>TRBJ1-5|-|TRBV28|-
TGTGCCAGCAGTTTCGTCCGAAGGGGTCAGCCCCAGCATTTT
CASSFVRRGQPQHF
>TRBJ1-1|-|TRBV14|-
TGTGCCAGCAGCCTGGGTCTGAACACTGAAGCTTTCTTT
CASSLGLNTEAFF
>TRBJ1-1|-|TRBV7-2|-
TGTGCCAGCAGCTTCCGACACGAGAGCACTGAAGCTTTCTTT
CASSFRHESTEAFF
>TRBJ2-2|once|TRBV10-3|-
TGTGCCTACATGGACAGAGACACCGGGGAGCTGTTTTTT
CAYMDRDTGELFF
>TRBJ1-1|-|TRBV30|-
TGTGCCTGGAGTGTTTCCGAGAACACTGAAGCTTTCTTT
CAWSVSENTEAFF
>TRBJ2-1|-|TRBV19|-
TGTGCCAGTAGGGGAGGAGGGGTTCTTTACAATGAGCAGTTCTTC
CASRGGGVLYNEQFF
>TRBJ1-5|-|TRBV15|-
TGTGCCACCAGCAGAGATCCGGGTAGCAATCAGCCCCAGCATTTT
CATSRDPGSNQPQHF
>TRBJ1-4|-|TRBV4-1|TRBD1
TGCGCCAGCAGCCAGGGGTCACAGGGGGTAAGAGAAAAACTGTTTTTT
CASSQGSQGVREKLFF
>TRBJ2-3|once|TRBV20-1|TRBD2
TGCAGTGCTAGTGGGCTAGCGGGGGGGCTGAGGAGCACAGATACGCAGTATTTT
CSASGLAGGLRSTDTQYF
>TRBJ1-3|-|TRBV9|-
TGTGCCAGCAGCGCCGGGCGCCTAAACTCTGGAAACACCATATATTTT
CASSAGRLNSGNTIYF
>TRBJ1-2|few|TRBV9|TRBD1
TGTGCCAGCACCTTGGGAGCCGGGACAGGGAATTATGGCTACACCTTC
CASTLGAGTGNYGYTF